This TCR beta chain was obtained from a study of cytomegalovirus exposure and HLA in healthy donors. The germline V gene encodes CDR1 SGHTS and CDR2 YDEGEE. The CDR3 has 13 residues. Deletions cut 6 bases from V and 7 bases from J, with 16 bases between. With 60 Vbeta and 13 Jbeta primers, the PCR was carried out. Using immunoSEQ multiplex PCR, the repertoire was profiled, and TCRdb retains in-frame clones only, with some absent. The data show roughly 100,000 clones, 55% to 65% seen once. Sequencing was performed on PBMCs. The chain carries TRBV5-8 and TRBJ1-2; D gene ambiguous. The receptor comes from a man aged 25 to 40 in good health and CMV-seropositive. The CDR3 sequence: CASTWVSEGGYTF. CDR3 in DNA: TGTGCCAGCACCTGGGTTTCGGAGGGTGGCTACACCTTC.